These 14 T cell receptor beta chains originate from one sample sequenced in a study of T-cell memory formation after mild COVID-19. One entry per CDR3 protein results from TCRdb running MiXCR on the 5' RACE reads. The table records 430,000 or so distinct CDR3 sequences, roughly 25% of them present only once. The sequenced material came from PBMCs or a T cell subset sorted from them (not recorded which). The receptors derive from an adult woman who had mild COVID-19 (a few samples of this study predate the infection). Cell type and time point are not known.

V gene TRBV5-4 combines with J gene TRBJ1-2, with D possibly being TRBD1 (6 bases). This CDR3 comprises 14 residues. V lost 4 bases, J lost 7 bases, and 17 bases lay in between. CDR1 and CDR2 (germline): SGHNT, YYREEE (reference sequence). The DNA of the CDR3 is TGTGCCAGCAGCGCCGGGGGCCTTACAACTGGCTACACCTTC. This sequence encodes CASSAGGLTTGYTF. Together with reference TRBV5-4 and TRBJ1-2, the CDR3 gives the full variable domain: ETGVTQSPTHLIKTRGQQVTLRCSSQSGHNTVSWYQQALGQGPQFIFQYYREEENGRGNFPPRFSGLQFPNYSSELNVNALELDDSALYLCASSAGGLTTGYTFGSGTRLTVV.

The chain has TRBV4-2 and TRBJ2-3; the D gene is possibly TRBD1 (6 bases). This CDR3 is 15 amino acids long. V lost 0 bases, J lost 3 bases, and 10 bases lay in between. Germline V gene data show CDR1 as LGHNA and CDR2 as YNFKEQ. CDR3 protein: CASSQDGRGTDTQYF. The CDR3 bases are TGTGCCAGCAGCCAAGATGGTAGGGGGACAGATACGCAGTATTTT.

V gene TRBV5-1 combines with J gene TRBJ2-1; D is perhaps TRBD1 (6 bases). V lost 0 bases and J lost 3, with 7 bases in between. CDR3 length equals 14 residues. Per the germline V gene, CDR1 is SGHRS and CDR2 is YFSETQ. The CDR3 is CASSLVTGYNEQFF. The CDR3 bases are TGCGCCAGCAGCTTGGTGACAGGCTACAATGAGCAGTTCTTC.

CDR3 in DNA: TGCAGTGCTTCGTCAGGGGCTTCTATCCCTGAAGCTTTCTTT. It specifies CSASSGASIPEAFF. J is TRBJ1-1 and V is TRBV20-1, with a tentative D call TRBD1 (6 bases). V lost 5 bases and J 6 bases, leaving 19 bases between the germline ends. From germline, CDR1 is DFQATT and CDR2 SNEGSKA (reference sequence). The CDR3 covers 14 residues.

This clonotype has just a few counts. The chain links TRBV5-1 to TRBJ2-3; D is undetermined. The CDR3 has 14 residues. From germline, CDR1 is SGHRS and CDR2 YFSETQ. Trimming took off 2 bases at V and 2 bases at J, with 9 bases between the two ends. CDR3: CASSLLMDTDTQYF. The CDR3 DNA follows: TGCGCCAGCAGCTTATTAATGGACACAGATACGCAGTATTTT.

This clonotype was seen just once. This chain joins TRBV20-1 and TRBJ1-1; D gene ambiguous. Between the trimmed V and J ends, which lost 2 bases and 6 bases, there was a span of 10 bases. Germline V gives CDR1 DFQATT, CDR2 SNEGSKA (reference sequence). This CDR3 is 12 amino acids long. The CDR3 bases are TGCAGTGCTAGACAGCCAGGCGCTGAAGCTTTCTTT. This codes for CSARQPGAEAFF.

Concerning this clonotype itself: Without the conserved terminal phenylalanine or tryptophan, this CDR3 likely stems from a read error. CDR3 DNA: TGTGCCAGCAGTGAATTCCGGGCCAACAATGAGCAGTTCTCC. Encoded protein: CASSEFRANNEQFS. This chain connects TRBV2 to TRBJ2-1; D remains unclear. Germline CDR1 is SNHLY and CDR2 is FYNNEI. V lost 2 bases and J lost 5, with 10 bases in between. The CDR3 has 14 residues.

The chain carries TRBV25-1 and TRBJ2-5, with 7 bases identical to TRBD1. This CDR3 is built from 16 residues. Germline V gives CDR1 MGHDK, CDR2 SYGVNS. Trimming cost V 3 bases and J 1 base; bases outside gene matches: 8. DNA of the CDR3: TGTGCCAGCAGTGATTATCACAGGGGTTCCCAAGAGACCCAGTACTTC. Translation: CASSDYHRGSQETQYF.

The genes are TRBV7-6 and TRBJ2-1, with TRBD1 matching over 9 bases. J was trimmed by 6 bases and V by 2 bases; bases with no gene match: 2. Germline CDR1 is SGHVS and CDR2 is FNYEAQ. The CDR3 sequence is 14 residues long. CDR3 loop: CASSLTDRGNEQFF. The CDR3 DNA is TGTGCCAGCAGCTTAACGGACAGGGGCAATGAGCAGTTCTTC. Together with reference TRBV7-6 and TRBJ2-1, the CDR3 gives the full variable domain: GAGVSQSPRYKVTKRGQDVALRCDPISGHVSLYWYRQALGQGPEFLTYFNYEAQQDKSGLPNDRFSAERPEGSISTLTIQRTEQRDSAMYRCASSLTDRGNEQFFGPGTRLTVL.

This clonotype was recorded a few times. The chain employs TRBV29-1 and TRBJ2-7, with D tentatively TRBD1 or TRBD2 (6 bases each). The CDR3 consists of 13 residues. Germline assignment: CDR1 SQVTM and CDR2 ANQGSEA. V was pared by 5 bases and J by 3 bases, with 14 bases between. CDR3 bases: TGCAGCGTTCAAGGGGGGCTTGGCTACGAGCAGTACTTC. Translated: CSVQGGLGYEQYF.

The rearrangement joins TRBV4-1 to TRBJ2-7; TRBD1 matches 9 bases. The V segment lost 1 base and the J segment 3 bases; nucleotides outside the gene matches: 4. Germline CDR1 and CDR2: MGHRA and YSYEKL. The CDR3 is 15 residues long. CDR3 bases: TGCGCCAGCAGCCAAGGGCCGACAGGGGGCTACGAGCAGTACTTC. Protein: CASSQGPTGGYEQYF.

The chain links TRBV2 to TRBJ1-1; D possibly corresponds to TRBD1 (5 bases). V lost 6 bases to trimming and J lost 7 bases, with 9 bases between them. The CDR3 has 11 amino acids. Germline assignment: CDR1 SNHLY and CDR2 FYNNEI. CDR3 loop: CASRAGLEAFF. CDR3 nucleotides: TGTGCCAGCAGGGCAGGGCTTGAAGCTTTCTTT.

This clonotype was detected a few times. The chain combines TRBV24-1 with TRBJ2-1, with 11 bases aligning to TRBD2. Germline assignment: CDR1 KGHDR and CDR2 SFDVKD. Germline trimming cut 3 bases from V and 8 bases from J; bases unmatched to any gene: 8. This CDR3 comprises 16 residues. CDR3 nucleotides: TGTGCCACCAGTGATGATAGCGGGGGGGCCATTGATGAGCAGTTCTTC. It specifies CATSDDSGGAIDEQFF.

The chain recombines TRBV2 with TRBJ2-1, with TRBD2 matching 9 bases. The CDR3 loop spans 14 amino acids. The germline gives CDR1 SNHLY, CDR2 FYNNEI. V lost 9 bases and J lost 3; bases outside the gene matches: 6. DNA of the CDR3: TGTGCCAGTTATAGCGGGAGAGTCTACAATGAGCAGTTCTTC. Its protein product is CASYSGRVYNEQFF. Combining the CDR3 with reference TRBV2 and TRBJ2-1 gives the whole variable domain EPEVTQTPSHQVTQMGQEVILRCVPISNHLYFYWYRQILGQKVEFLVSFYNNEISEKSEIFDDQFSVERPDGSNFTLKIRSTKLEDSAMYFCASYSGRVYNEQFFGPGTRLTVL.